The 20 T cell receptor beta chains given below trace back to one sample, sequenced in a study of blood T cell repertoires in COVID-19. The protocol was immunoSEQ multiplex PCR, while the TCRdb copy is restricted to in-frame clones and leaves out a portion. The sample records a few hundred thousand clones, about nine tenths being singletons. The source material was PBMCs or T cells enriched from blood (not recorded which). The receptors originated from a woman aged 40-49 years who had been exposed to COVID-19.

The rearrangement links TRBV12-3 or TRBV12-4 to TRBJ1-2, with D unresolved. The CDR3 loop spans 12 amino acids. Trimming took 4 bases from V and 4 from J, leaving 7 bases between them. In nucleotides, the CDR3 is TGTGCCAGCAGTTACTACGTCTATGGCTACACCTTC. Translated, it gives CASSYYVYGYTF.

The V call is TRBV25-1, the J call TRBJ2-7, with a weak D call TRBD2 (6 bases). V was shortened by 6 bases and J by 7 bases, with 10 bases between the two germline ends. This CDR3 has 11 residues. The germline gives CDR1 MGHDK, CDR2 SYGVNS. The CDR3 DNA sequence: TGTGCCAGCAGCGGGGGAGGAGAGCAGTACTTC. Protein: CASSGGGEQYF.

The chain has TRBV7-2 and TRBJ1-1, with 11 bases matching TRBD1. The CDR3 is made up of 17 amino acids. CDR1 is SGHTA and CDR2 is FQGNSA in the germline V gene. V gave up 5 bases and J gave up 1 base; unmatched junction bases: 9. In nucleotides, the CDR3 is TGTGCCAGCAGCCCCGGACAGGGGGCTGAGGGGAACACTGAAGCTTTCTTT. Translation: CASSPGQGAEGNTEAFF.

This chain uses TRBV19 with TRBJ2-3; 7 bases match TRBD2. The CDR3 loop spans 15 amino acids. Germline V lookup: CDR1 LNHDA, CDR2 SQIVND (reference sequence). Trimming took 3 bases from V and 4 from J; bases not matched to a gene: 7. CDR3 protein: CASSIGGRGADTQYF. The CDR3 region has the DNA TGTGCCAGTAGTATCGGCGGGAGAGGGGCAGATACGCAGTATTTT.

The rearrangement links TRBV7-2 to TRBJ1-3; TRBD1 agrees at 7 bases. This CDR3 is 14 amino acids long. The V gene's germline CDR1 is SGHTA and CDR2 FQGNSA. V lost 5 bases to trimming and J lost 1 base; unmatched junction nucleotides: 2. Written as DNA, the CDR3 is TGTGCCAGCAGCGAGACAGGGTCTGGAAACACCATATATTTT. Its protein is CASSETGSGNTIYF.

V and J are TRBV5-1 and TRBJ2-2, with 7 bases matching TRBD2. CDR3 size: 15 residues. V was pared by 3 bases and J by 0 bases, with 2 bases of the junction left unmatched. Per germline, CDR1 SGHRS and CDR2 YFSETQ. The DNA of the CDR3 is TGCGCCAGCAGCTCTCTAGCGGCGAACACCGGGGAGCTGTTTTTT. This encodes CASSSLAANTGELFF. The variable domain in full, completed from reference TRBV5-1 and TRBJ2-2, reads KAGVTQTPRYLIKTRGQQVTLSCSPISGHRSVSWYQQTPGQGLQFLFEYFSETQRNKGNFPGRFSGRQFSNSRSEMNVSTLELGDSALYLCASSSLAANTGELFFGEGSRLTVL.

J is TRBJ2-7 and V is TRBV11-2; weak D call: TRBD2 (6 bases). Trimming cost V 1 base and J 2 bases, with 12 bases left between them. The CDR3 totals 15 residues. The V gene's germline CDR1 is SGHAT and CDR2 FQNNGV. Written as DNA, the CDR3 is TGTGCCAGCAGCTTAGTGGGCGGGGTGGCCTACGAGCAGTACTTC. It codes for CASSLVGGVAYEQYF. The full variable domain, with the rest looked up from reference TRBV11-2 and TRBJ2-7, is EAGVAQSPRYKIIEKRQSVAFWCNPISGHATLYWYQQILGQGPKLLIQFQNNGVVDDSQLPKDRFSAERLKGVDSTLKIQPAKLEDSAVYLCASSLVGGVAYEQYFGPGTRLTVT.

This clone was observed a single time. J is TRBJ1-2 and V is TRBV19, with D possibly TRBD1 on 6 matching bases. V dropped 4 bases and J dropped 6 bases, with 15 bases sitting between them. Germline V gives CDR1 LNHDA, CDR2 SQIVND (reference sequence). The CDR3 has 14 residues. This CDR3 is CASSNWTVFHGYTF. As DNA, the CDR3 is TGTGCCAGTAGTAATTGGACAGTATTTCATGGCTACACCTTC. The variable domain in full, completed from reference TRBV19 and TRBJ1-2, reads DGGITQSPKYLFRKEGQNVTLSCEQNLNHDAMYWYRQDPGQGLRLIYYSQIVNDFQKGDIAEGYSVSREKKESFPLTVTSAQKNPTAFYLCASSNWTVFHGYTFGSGTRLTVV.

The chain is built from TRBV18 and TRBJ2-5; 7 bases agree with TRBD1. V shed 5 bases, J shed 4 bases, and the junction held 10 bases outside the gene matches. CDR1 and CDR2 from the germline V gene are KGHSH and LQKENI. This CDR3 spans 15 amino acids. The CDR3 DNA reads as TGTGCCAGCTCAGCCTGGGACAGCCGAGGAGAGACCCAGTACTTC. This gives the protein CASSAWDSRGETQYF.

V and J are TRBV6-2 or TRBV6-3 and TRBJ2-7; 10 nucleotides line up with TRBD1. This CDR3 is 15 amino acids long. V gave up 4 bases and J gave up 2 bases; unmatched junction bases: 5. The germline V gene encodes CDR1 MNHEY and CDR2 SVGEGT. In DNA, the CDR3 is TGTGCCAGCAGTTTCACGGACAGGGGGACCTACGAGCAGTACTTC. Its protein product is CASSFTDRGTYEQYF.

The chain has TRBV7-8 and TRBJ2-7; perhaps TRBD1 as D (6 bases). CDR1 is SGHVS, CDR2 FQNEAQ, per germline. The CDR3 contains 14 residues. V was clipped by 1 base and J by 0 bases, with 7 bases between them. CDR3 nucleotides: TGTGCCAGCAGCTTAGGGGACACCTCCTACGAGCAGTACTTC. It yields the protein CASSLGDTSYEQYF.

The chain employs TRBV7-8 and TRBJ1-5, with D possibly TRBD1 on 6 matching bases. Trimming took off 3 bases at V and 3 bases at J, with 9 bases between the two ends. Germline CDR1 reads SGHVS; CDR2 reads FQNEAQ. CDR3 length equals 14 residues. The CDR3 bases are TGTGCCAGCAGCTTCACAGGGATCAATCAGCCCCAGCATTTT. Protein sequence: CASSFTGINQPQHF.

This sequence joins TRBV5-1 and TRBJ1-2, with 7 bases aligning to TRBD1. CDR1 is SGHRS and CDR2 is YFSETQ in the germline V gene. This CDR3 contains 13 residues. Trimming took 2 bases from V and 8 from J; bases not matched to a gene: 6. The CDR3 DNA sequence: TGCGCCAGCAGCTTAGGGGGCGCGGAGGGCTACACCTTC. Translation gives CASSLGGAEGYTF.

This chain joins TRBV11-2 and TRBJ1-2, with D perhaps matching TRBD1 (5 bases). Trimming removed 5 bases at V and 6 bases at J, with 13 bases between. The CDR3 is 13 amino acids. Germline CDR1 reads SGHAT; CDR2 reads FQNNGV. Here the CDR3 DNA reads TGTGCCAGCAGCGCGCAGCAGGGAAATGGCTACACCTTC. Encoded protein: CASSAQQGNGYTF. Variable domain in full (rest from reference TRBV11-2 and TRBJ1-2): EAGVAQSPRYKIIEKRQSVAFWCNPISGHATLYWYQQILGQGPKLLIQFQNNGVVDDSQLPKDRFSAERLKGVDSTLKIQPAKLEDSAVYLCASSAQQGNGYTFGSGTRLTVV.

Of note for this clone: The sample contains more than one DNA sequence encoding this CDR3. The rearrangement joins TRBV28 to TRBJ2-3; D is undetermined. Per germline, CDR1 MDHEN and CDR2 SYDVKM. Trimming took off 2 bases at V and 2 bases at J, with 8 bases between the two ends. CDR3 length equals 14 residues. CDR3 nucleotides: TGTGCCAGCAGTTTAACGGGTGACACAGATACGCAGTATTTT. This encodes CASSLTGDTDTQYF.

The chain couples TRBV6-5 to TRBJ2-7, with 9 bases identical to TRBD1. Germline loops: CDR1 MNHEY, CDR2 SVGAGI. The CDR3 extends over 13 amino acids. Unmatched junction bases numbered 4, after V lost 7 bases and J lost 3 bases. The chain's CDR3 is CASTGTGNYEQYF. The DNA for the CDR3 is TGTGCCAGCACCGGGACAGGGAACTACGAGCAGTACTTC.

CDR3 sequence (DNA): TGTGCCAGCAGTGGACTAGCGGGGATTAATGAGCAGTTCTTC. Its translation: CASSGLAGINEQFF. This rearrangement joins TRBV27 to TRBJ2-1; 12 bases map to TRBD2. The length of the CDR3 is 14 residues. J lost 7 bases, V lost 5 bases, and 3 bases had no gene match. Germline V CDR1 and CDR2: MNHEY, SMNVEV (reference sequence).

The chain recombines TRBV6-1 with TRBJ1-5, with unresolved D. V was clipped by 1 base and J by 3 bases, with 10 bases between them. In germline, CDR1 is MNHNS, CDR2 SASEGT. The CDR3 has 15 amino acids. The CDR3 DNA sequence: TGTGCCAGCAGTGAAGGAGGGAAGGCCAATCAGCCCCAGCATTTT. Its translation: CASSEGGKANQPQHF.

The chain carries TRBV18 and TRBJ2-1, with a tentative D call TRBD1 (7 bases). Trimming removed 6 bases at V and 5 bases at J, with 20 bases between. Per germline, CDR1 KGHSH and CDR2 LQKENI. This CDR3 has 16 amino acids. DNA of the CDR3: TGTGCCAGCTCCGGCCTTGGGGCAGGGGGGAACAATGAGCAGTTCTTC. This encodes CASSGLGAGGNNEQFF.

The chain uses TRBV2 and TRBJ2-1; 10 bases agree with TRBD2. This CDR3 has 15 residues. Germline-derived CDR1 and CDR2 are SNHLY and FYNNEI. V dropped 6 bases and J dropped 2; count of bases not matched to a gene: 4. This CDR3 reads CASSDSGGAYNEQFF. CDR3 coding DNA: TGTGCCAGCAGCGACAGCGGGGGGGCCTACAATGAGCAGTTCTTC.